Here is one TCR beta chain with its context. Original analysis: Amplification from reference gene primers served as the basis for estimated nucleated cell counts. Libraries were prepared by immunoSEQ multiplex PCR; TCRdb keeps only in-frame clonotypes and omits some of them. The DNA gave D and trimming, while V, J and clone size come from that table. This sample has some 83,000 clones; around 84% occur once, and the top ten carry 3.5%. This record belongs to a study of blood T cell repertoires in COVID-19. Whole-study context: The cDNA or gDNA used as material had been derived from T cells, B-cell-depleted T cells, or PBMCs.

Input material: peripheral blood. The receptor comes from a man aged 45-65 years with acute or convalescent COVID-19.

In DNA form, the CDR3 reads TGTGCCAGCAGCTTAGCGGGGGGGTCTAATGAGCAGTTCTTC. Residues: CASSLAGGSNEQFF. The chain joins TRBV7-9 to TRBJ2-1; TRBD2 aligns across 7 bases. The germline V gene encodes CDR1 SEHNR and CDR2 FQNEAQ (reference sequence). The ends lost 0 bases at V and 7 bases at J; junction bases unmatched: 3. The CDR3 runs to 14 residues.